The following is a T cell receptor (beta chain) sequence with its context. Antigen: not known. Synthesis of cDNA was performed by 5'RACE using 10-nucleotide random UMIs. Sequencing runs each generated in excess of 180 million TCR-beta sequences derived from 15-18 subjects. TCRdb re-analysed the 5' RACE reads in MiXCR, keeping a single row per CDR3 protein. The repertoire holds roughly 56,000 distinct CDR3 sequences, more than 9.5% seen once, with 1.5% to 2% in the top ten. This specimen comes from a study of neurological immune-mediated disorders. The study used blood bank volunteers in Maryland, USA, as healthy controls. The CDR3 contains 15 residues. Germline V lookup: CDR1 DFQATT, CDR2 SNEGSKA (reference sequence). V shed 6 bases and J 10 bases; nucleotides not matched to a gene: 9. Study-level results: HTLV-1-associated myelopathy led in TCR clonal expansion, while multiple sclerosis ranked lowest, below healthy controls.

The origin of this receptor is a man aged 60 to 69 in good health. V is TRBV20-1 and J is TRBJ2-1, with 16 bases that match TRBD2. The sequencing input was PBMCs. The CDR3 protein is CSAGGTSGGVREQFF. In DNA form, the CDR3 reads TGCAGTGCGGGTGGGACTAGCGGGGGGGTTAGGGAGCAGTTCTTC.